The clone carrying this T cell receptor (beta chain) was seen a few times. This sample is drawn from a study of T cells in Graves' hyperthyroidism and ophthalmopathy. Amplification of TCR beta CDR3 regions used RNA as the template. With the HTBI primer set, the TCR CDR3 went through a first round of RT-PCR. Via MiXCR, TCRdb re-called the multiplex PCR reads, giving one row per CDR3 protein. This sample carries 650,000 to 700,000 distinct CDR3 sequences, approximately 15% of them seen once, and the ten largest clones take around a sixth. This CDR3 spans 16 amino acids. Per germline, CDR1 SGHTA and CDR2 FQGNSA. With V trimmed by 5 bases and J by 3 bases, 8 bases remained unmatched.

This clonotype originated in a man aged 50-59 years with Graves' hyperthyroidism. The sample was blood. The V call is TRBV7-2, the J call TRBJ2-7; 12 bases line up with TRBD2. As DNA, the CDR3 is TGTGCCAGCAGCCAGGCTAGCGGGAGGGCCTACTACGAGCAGTACTTC. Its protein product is CASSQASGRAYYEQYF. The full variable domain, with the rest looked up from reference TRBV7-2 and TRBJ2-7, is GAGVSQSPSNKVTEKGKDVELRCDPISGHTALYWYRQSLGQGLEFLIYFQGNSAPDKSGLPSDRFSAERTGGSVSTLTIQRTQQEDSAVYLCASSQASGRAYYEQYFGPGTRLTVT.